This is a list of T cell receptor beta chains from one sample in a study of regulatory T cells in long-lasting Graves disease. TCRdb processed the multiplex PCR reads anew with MiXCR; each CDR3 protein has one entry. The data show 650,000 to 700,000 distinct CDR3 sequences, with approximately 29% seen just once and about two fifths held by the top ten. The source material was peripheral blood mononuclear cells (PBMCs), sampled when the disease was refractory, from a patient treated with antithyroid drugs. These receptors originate from a female donor with Graves disease. Both conserved end residues are part of each CDR3.

TRBJ2-5 | TRBV28 | 13 | CASSGPLQETQYF
TRBJ1-1 | TRBV30 | 13 | CAWRGGLNTEAFF
TRBJ1-5 | TRBV7-9 | 15 | CASSLSGQGGQPQHF
TRBJ1-1 | TRBV11-2 | 16 | CASSSTLGQAYTEAFF
TRBJ1-5 | TRBV7-2 | 16 | CASSFLGSYSNQPQHF
TRBJ1-5 | TRBV6-1 | 16 | CASRGGGGAGNQPQHF
TRBJ1-1 | TRBV30 | 13 | CAWMDNLNTEAFF
TRBJ1-2 | TRBV6-1 | 15 | CASRASQGKGYGYTF
TRBJ2-7 | TRBV28 | 18 | CASSLGGAGVDMVREQYF
TRBJ2-2 | TRBV2 | 12 | CASSSNTGELFF
TRBJ1-1 | TRBV5-1 | 12 | CASSLPGDEAFF
TRBJ2-5 | TRBV11-2 | 13 | CASSFGLADTQYF
TRBJ2-3 | TRBV12-3/TRBV12-4 | 15 | CASSLSGTSKPTQYF
TRBJ2-1 | TRBV6-1 | 16 | CAISESNGGDYNEQFF
TRBJ1-2 | TRBV19 | 12 | CASSRGHPTYTF
TRBJ1-3 | TRBV6-5 | 13 | CASSYQAGNTIYF
TRBJ1-2 | TRBV6-1 | 13 | CASGMDSNYGYTF
TRBJ2-5 | TRBV5-6 | 15 | CASRTPGLAQETQYF
TRBJ1-2 | TRBV7-2 | 15 | CASSLAGTVLPGYTF
TRBJ2-2 | TRBV12-3/TRBV12-4 | 15 | CASSFGSRVTGELFF
TRBJ2-5 | TRBV6-1 | 10 | CASGIETQYF
TRBJ1-5 | TRBV28 | 16 | CASSPVSGVFGQPQHF